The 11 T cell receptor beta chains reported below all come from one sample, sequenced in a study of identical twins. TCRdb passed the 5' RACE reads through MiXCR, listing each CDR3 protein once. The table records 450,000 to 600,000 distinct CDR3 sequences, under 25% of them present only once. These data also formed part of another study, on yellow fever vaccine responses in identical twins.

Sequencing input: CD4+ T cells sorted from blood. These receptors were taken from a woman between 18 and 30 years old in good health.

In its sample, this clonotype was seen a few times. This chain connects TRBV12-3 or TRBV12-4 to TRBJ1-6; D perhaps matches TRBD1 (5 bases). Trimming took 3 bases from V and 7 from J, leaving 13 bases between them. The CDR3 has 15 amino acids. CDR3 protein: CASSLQTDPNSPLHF. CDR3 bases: TGTGCCAGCAGTTTGCAGACAGACCCGAATTCACCCCTCCACTTT.

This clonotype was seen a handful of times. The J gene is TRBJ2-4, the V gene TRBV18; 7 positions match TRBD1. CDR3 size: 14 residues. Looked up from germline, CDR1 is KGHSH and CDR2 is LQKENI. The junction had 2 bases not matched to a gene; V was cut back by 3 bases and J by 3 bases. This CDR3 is CASSPGTDKNIQYF. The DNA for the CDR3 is TGTGCCAGCTCACCGGGGACAGACAAAAACATTCAGTACTTC.

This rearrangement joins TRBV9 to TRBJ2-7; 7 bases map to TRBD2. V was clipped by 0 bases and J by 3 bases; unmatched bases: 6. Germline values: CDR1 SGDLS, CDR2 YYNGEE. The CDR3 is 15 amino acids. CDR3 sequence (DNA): TGTGCCAGCAGCGTAGCCCCCGGGGGGAGCTACGAGCAGTACTTC. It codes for CASSVAPGGSYEQYF.

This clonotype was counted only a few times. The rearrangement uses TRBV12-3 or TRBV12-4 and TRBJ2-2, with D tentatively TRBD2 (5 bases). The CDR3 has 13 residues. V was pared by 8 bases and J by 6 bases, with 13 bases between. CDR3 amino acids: CASRGAWAGELFF. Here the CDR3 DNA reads TGTGCCAGCCGGGGAGCATGGGCCGGGGAGCTGTTTTTT.

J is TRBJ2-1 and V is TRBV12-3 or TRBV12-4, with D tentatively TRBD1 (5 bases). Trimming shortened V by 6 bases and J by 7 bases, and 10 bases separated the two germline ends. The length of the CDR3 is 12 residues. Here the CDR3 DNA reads TGTGCCAGCAGCAAGGGGCAGAATGAGCAGTTCTTC. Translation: CASSKGQNEQFF.

DNA for the CDR3: TGCAGCGTTGGGGATATGACGGGGGCGAGAGATACGCAGTATTTT. Protein product: CSVGDMTGARDTQYF. The gene calls are TRBV29-1 and TRBJ2-3; possibly TRBD1 or TRBD2 for D (6 bases each). The CDR3 length is 15 residues. V shed 4 bases and J shed 5 bases, with 19 bases lying between them. CDR1 SQVTM and CDR2 ANQGSEA come from the germline V gene.

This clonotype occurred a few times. As DNA, the CDR3 is TGTGCCAGCAGTTCCCCGACAGGGGATGGCTATGGCTACACCTTC. Encoded protein: CASSSPTGDGYGYTF. This rearrangement joins TRBV28 to TRBJ1-2, with 8 positions matching TRBD1. The CDR3 runs 15 residues. V trimming: 4 bases; J trimming: 4 bases; junction bases outside the gene matches: 8. Germline-derived CDR1 and CDR2 are MDHEN and SYDVKM.

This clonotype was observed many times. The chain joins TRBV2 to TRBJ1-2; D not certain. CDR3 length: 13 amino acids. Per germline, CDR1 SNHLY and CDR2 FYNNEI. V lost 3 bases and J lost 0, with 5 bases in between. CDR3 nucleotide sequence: TGTGCCAGCAGTGACTTAGCTAACTATGGCTACACCTTC. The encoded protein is CASSDLANYGYTF. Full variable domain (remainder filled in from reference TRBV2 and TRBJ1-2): EPEVTQTPSHQVTQMGQEVILRCVPISNHLYFYWYRQILGQKVEFLVSFYNNEISEKSEIFDDQFSVERPDGSNFTLKIRSTKLEDSAMYFCASSDLANYGYTFGSGTRLTVV.

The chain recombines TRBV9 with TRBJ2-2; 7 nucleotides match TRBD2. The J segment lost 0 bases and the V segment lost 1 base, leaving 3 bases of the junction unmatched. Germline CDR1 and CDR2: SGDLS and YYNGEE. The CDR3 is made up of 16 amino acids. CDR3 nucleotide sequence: TGTGCCAGCAGCGTAATGCGGGAGTCGAACACCGGGGAGCTGTTTTTT. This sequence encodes CASSVMRESNTGELFF.

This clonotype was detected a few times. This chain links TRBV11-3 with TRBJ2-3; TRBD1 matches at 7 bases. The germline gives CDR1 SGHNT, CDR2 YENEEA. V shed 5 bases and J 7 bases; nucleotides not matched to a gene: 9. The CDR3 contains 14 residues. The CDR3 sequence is CASSTGVLGNTQYF. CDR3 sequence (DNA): TGTGCCAGCAGCACAGGGGTACTCGGGAATACGCAGTATTTT.

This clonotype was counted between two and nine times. The DNA of the CDR3 is TGTGCCAGTCAGGGGCGGGGGAAGTACAATGAGCAGTTCTTC. It is translated as CASQGRGKYNEQFF. The V gene is TRBV6-1, the J gene TRBJ2-1, with D perhaps TRBD2 (7 bases). The germline V and J ends were trimmed by 9 bases and 4 bases, with 16 bases remaining between them. Germline V gives CDR1 MNHNS, CDR2 SASEGT. The CDR3 loop spans 14 amino acids.